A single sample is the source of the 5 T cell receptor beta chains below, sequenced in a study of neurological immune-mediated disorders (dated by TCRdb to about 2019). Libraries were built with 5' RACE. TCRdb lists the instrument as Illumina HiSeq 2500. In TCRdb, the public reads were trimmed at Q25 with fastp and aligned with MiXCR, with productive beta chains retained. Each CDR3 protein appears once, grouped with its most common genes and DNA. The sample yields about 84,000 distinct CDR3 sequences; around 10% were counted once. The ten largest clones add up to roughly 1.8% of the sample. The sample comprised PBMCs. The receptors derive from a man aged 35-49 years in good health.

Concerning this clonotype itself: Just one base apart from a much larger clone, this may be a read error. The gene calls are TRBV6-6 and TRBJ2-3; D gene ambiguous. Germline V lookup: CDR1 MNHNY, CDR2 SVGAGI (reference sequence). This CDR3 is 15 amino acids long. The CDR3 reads CTSSLAGSTADTQYF. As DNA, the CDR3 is TGTACCAGCAGCTTAGCCGGGTCAACGGCAGATACGCAGTATTTT.

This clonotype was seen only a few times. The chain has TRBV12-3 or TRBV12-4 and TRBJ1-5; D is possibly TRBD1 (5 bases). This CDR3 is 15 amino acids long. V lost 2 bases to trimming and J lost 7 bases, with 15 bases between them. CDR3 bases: TGTGCCAGCAGTTTACTTGTCGGGGGAGGGCAGCCCCAGCATTTT. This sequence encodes CASSLLVGGGQPQHF.

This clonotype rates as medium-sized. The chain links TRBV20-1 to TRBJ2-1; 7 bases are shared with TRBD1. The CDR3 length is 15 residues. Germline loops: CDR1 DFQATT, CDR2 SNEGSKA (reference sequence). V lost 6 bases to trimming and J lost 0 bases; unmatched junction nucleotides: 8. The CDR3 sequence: CSAKDGTASYNEQFF. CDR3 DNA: TGCAGTGCAAAAGATGGGACAGCCTCCTACAATGAGCAGTTCTTC.

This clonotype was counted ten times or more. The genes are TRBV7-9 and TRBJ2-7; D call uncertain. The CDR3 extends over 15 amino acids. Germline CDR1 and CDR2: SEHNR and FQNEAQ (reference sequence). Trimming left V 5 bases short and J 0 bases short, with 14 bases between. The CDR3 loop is CASSGSVGYSYEQYF. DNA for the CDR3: TGTGCCAGCAGCGGGTCCGTGGGGTACTCCTACGAGCAGTACTTC. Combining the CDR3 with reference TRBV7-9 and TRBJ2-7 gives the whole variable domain DTGVSQNPRHKITKRGQNVTFRCDPISEHNRLYWYRQTLGQGPEFLTYFQNEAQLEKSRLLSDRFSAERPKGSFSTLEIQRTEQGDSAMYLCASSGSVGYSYEQYFGPGTRLTVT.

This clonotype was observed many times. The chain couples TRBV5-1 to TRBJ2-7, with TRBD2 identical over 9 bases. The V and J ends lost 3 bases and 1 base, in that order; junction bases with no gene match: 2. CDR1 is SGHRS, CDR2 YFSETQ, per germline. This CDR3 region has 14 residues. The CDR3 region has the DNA TGCGCCAGCAGCTCAAGCGGGGGGTCCTACGAGCAGTACTTC. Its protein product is CASSSSGGSYEQYF.